These 15 T cell receptor beta chains originate from one sample sequenced in a study of blood T cell repertoires in COVID-19 (dated by TCRdb to the early 2020s). The library was produced with the immunoSEQ multiplex PCR assay. The table was pulled from immuneACCESS by TCRdb, which kept in-frame rearrangements only. Such tables lose some clones; where checked, under half of the loss comes from unresolved V genes, and the rest has no known cause. The table for this sample lists some 60,000 clones; around 79% of them were counted only once. Around 18% of the sample rests with the top ten. What was sequenced was peripheral blood. The receptors stem from a woman aged 50 to 60 with active or convalescent COVID-19.

V is TRBV19 and J is TRBJ2-3; TRBD1 might be the D (6 bases). The CDR3 is 14 amino acids. Trimming cost V 4 bases and J 6 bases, with 14 bases left between them. The germline gives CDR1 LNHDA, CDR2 SQIVND (reference sequence). The CDR3 is CASSTLGAADTQYF. The DNA of the CDR3 is TGTGCCAGTAGTACTCTGGGGGCGGCGGATACGCAGTATTTT.

This clone occurred a few times. The gene calls are TRBV12-3 or TRBV12-4 and TRBJ2-2; D is possibly TRBD2 (6 bases). The CDR3 contains 12 residues. Trimming took 3 bases from V and 7 from J, leaving 6 bases between them. Written as DNA, the CDR3 is TGTGCCAGCAGTTTGACTAGCGGGGAGCTGTTTTTT. Encoded protein: CASSLTSGELFF.

The rearrangement joins TRBV28 to TRBJ2-1, with a possible D match to TRBD2 (6 bases). The CDR3 is 16 amino acids. The germline gives CDR1 MDHEN, CDR2 SYDVKM. Trimming pared 7 bases from V and 4 bases from J, leaving 20 bases between. The CDR3 region has the DNA TGTGCCAGCACTTCTTTTGGGGCTAGCGCATACAATGAGCAGTTCTTC. The encoded protein is CASTSFGASAYNEQFF.

The chain employs TRBV6-6 and TRBJ1-1; TRBD1 agrees at 9 bases. The CDR3 covers 13 residues. Germline V gives CDR1 MNHNY, CDR2 SVGAGI (reference sequence). After removal of 6 bases from V and 9 bases from J, the junction contained 8 bases not matched to a gene. CDR3 sequence: CASSLRGQGKAFF. In DNA, the CDR3 is TGTGCCAGCAGCCTCCGGGGACAGGGTAAAGCTTTCTTT.

In its sample, this clone was seen once. The V gene is TRBV3-1 (or the pseudogene TRBV3-2), the J gene TRBJ1-2; the match to TRBD1 covers 7 bases. The CDR3 totals 14 residues. With 0 bases clipped from V and 2 bases from J, the junction kept 0 bases outside the gene matches. CDR1 and CDR2 (germline): LGHDT, YNNKEL (reference sequence). CDR3 region: CASSQDRGNYGYTF. In DNA, the CDR3 is TGTGCCAGCAGCCAAGACAGGGGGAACTATGGCTACACCTTC.

V gene TRBV6-6 combines with J gene TRBJ2-1, with D tentatively TRBD2 (6 bases). V dropped 5 bases and J dropped 10 bases, with 12 bases sitting between them. This CDR3 comprises 12 residues. The germline V gene encodes CDR1 MNHNY and CDR2 SVGAGI (reference sequence). CDR3 sequence: CASSLTRWEQFF. The DNA of the CDR3 is TGTGCCAGCAGTCTGACTAGGTGGGAGCAGTTCTTC.

The rearrangement uses TRBV13 and TRBJ1-6; no firm D call. Germline CDR1 reads PRHDT; CDR2 reads FYEKMQ (reference sequence). The ends were cut back, 0 bases at V and 8 bases at J, with 14 bases in the middle. The CDR3 is 16 amino acids. CDR3 nucleotides: TGTGCCAGCAGCTTAGGGGGCAGGCTCAAGGATTCACCCCTCCACTTT. Translation gives CASSLGGRLKDSPLHF.

This clone was seen a few times. The sample carries other DNA sequences with the same CDR3. The rearrangement links TRBV28 to TRBJ1-2, with D possibly matching TRBD1 (6 bases). Germline V gene data show CDR1 as MDHEN and CDR2 as SYDVKM. The V end was cut by 4 bases, the J end by 8 bases, with 11 bases between. The CDR3 runs 12 residues. This chain's CDR3 is CASSSQGRGYTF. For the CDR3, the DNA is TGTGCCAGCAGTTCACAGGGTCGGGGCTACACCTTC.

The chain has TRBV24-1 and TRBJ2-5; D ambiguous. Germline CDR1 is KGHDR and CDR2 is SFDVKD. This CDR3 is built from 12 residues. Between the trimmed V and J ends, which lost 6 bases and 5 bases, there was a span of 9 bases. The CDR3 loop reads CATSSESETQYF. DNA for the CDR3: TGTGCCACCAGTTCCGAGTCTGAGACCCAGTACTTC.

The chain joins TRBV7-9 to TRBJ1-5; D perhaps matches TRBD1 (5 bases). From germline, CDR1 is SEHNR and CDR2 FQNEAQ (reference sequence). This CDR3 is 15 amino acids long. V lost 5 bases and J 0 bases, leaving 11 bases between the germline ends. CDR3 sequence: CASSGGAYSNQPQHF. CDR3 DNA sequence: TGTGCCAGCAGCGGAGGGGCTTATAGCAATCAGCCCCAGCATTTT.

This clone was counted ten times or more. The chain is built from TRBV24-1 and TRBJ2-1; no reliable D call. V shed 4 bases and J shed 4 bases, with 4 bases lying between them. CDR1 is KGHDR and CDR2 is SFDVKD in the germline V gene. CDR3 size: 12 residues. CDR3 coding DNA: TGTGCCACCAGTGACGGGTACAATGAGCAGTTCTTC. Translating it yields CATSDGYNEQFF.

V is TRBV29-1 and J is TRBJ2-5; 9 positions match TRBD1. The CDR3 is 13 amino acids. Germline V gene data show CDR1 as SQVTM and CDR2 as ANQGSEA. V was pared by 4 bases and J by 6 bases, with 6 bases of the junction left unmatched. CDR3 loop: CSVVGQGMKTQYF. Here the CDR3 DNA reads TGCAGCGTTGTGGGACAGGGAATGAAGACCCAGTACTTC.

This clone occurred a few times. The chain carries TRBV5-1 and TRBJ2-5, with 9 bases identical to TRBD1. Trimming at V came to 4 bases and at J to 6 bases, leaving 7 bases not matched to a gene. From germline, CDR1 is SGHRS and CDR2 YFSETQ. CDR3 length equals 14 residues. The chain's CDR3 is CASSLGTGIKTQYF. In DNA, the CDR3 is TGCGCCAGCAGCCTTGGGACAGGGATTAAGACCCAGTACTTC.

The V and J genes are TRBV28 and TRBJ2-3; D gene ambiguous. Per germline, CDR1 MDHEN and CDR2 SYDVKM. V was trimmed by 10 bases and J by 3 bases, leaving 17 bases between them. The CDR3 totals 14 residues. CDR3 sequence reads: CATTKPSWTDTQYF. CDR3 sequence (DNA): TGTGCCACCACAAAACCGTCATGGACAGATACGCAGTATTTT.

The chain combines TRBV7-9 with TRBJ2-2, with TRBD1 matching over 7 bases. This CDR3 is built from 13 residues. J gave up 11 bases and V 5 bases, and 8 bases lay outside the gene matches. Germline CDR1 reads SEHNR; CDR2 reads FQNEAQ (reference sequence). CDR3 coding DNA: TGTGCCAGCAGCCCCCGGGACAGTTATGAGCTGTTTTTT. This codes for CASSPRDSYELFF. Based on the CDR3 plus reference TRBV7-9 and TRBJ2-2, the full variable domain is DTGVSQNPRHKITKRGQNVTFRCDPISEHNRLYWYRQTLGQGPEFLTYFQNEAQLEKSRLLSDRFSAERPKGSFSTLEIQRTEQGDSAMYLCASSPRDSYELFFGEGSRLTVL.